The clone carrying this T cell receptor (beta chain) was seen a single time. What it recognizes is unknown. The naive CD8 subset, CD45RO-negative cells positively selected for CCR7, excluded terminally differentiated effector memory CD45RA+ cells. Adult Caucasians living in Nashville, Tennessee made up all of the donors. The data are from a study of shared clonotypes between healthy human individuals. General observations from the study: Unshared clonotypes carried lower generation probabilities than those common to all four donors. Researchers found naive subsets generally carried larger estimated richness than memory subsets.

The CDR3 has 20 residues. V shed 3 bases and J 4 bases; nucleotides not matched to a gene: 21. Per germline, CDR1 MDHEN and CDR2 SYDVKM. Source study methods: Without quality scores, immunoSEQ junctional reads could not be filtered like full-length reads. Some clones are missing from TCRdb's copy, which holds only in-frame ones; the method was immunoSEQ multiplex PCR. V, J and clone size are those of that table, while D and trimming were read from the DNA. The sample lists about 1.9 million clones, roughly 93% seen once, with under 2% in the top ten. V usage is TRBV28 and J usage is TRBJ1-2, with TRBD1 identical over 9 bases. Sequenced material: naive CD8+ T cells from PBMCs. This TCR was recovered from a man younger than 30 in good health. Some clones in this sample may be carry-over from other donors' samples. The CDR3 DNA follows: TGTGCCAGCAGTTTTAGAGTTCTTAGACAGGGGGAGGTCAGAGGCTATGGCTACACCTTC. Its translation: CASSFRVLRQGEVRGYGYTF.